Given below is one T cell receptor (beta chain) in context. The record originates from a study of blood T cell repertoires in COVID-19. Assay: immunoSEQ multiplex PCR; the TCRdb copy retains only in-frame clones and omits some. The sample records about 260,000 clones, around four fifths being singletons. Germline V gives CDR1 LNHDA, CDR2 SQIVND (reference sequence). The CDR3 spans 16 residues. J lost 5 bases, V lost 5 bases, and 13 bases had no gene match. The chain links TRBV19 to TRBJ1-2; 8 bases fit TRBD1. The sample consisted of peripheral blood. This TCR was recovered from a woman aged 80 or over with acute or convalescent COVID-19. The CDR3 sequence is CASSPVRDRIMYGYTF. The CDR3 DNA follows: TGTGCCAGTAGTCCGGTCAGGGACAGGATAATGTATGGCTACACCTTC.